This T cell receptor beta chain originates from a study of blood T cell repertoires in COVID-19. Across the whole study: Acute-phase and convalescent COVID-19 samples originated in the United States, Italy and Spain. Sources were T cells, B-cell-depleted T cells, or PBMCs; the material itself was cDNA or gDNA.

Seattle cases were enrolled at active infection and followed longitudinally. The CDR3 is 15 amino acids. Looked up from germline, CDR1 is LNHDA and CDR2 is SQIVND (reference sequence). V gave up 5 bases and J gave up 6 bases; unmatched junction bases: 12. Original handling: Estimation of nucleated cell counts was performed using reference gene primer amplification. Profiled with immunoSEQ multiplex PCR; TCRdb holds only in-frame clones, not every one. That table gives V, J and clone size, and the DNA gave D and trimming. This table has 200,000 to 250,000 clones, around 89% appearing once. Sample: peripheral blood. V gene TRBV19 combines with J gene TRBJ1-2; TRBD1 aligns across 7 bases. This TCR was recovered from a man aged 25 to 45 with COVID-19, enrolled during active disease. Here the CDR3 reads CASSATVGGSNGYTF. In DNA, the CDR3 is TGTGCCAGTAGTGCCACCGTAGGGGGCAGCAATGGCTACACCTTC.